The clone carrying this T cell receptor (beta chain) has just a few counts. Its antigen is undetermined. Trimming stripped 1 base from V and 2 bases from J, with 11 bases between. This CDR3 has 15 amino acids. CDR1 is MGHDK, CDR2 SYGVNS, per germline. The whole isolated RNA underwent reverse transcription, so sequencing captured expressed TCRB transcripts. Measured with immunoSEQ multiplex PCR; TCRdb has only the in-frame clones, and not every one. The table includes a few hundred thousand clones, about 15% detected once. The data were taken from a study of beta chain features in type 1 diabetes. In the study overall: Examination of sorted cells across all samples involved 90 million to 120 million cells. General observations from the study: Patients' naive, central memory and Treg TCRB repertoires seemed closer to one another than those of healthy donors.

Each donor gave one heparinised blood draw averaging roughly 120 mL. The receptor's source is a woman between 18 and 30 years old in good health. The V call is TRBV25-1, the J call TRBJ1-2, with D hard to call. Source material: naive CD4+ T cells from blood. CDR3 sequence (DNA): TGTGCCAGCAGTGAATCAGAGAGCGCGAACTATGGCTACACCTTC. Its protein is CASSESESANYGYTF.